This T cell receptor (beta chain) stems from a study of T-cell memory formation after mild COVID-19. The germline V gene encodes CDR1 SQVTM and CDR2 ANQGSEA. CDR3 length: 13 amino acids. Losses at the gene ends were 6 bases for V and 5 bases for J; bases not matched to a gene: 2. This clonotype was seen a few times. TCRdb processed the 5' RACE reads anew with MiXCR; each CDR3 protein has one entry. The data hold roughly 370,000 distinct CDR3 sequences, with roughly 15% observed a single time. V is TRBV29-1 and J is TRBJ1-4; 11 bases map to TRBD1. Material for sequencing was PBMCs or a T cell subset sorted from them (not recorded which). The source is a man between 18 and 29 years old who had mild COVID-19 (a few samples of this study predate the infection). Cell type and time point are not known. CDR3 residues: CSVGDRGNEKLFF. CDR3 bases: TGCAGCGTAGGGGACAGGGGGAATGAAAAACTGTTTTTT.